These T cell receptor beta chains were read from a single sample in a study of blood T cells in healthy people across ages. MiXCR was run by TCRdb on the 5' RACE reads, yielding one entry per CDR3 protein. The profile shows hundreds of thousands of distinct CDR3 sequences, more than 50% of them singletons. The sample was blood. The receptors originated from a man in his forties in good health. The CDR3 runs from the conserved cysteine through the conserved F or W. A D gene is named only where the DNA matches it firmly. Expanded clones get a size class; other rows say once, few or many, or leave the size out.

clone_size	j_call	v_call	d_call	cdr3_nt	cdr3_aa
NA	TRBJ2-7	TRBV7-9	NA	TGTGCCAGCAGCTTTTTACAGGGTAACGAGCAGTACTTC	CASSFLQGNEQYF
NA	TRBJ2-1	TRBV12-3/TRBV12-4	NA	TGTGCCAGCAGCTTCGACGCCTACTCCTACAATGAGCAGTTCTTC	CASSFDAYSYNEQFF
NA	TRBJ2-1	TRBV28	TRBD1	TGTGCCAGCAGTCCCCAAGGACAGGGAAAGGGCAATGAGCAGTTCTTC	CASSPQGQGKGNEQFF
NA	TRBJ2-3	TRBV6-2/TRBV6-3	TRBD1	TGTGCCAGCAGTTCGTACAGGGGTGAGACAGATACGCAGTATTTT	CASSSYRGETDTQYF
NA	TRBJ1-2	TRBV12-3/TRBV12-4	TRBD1	TGTGCCAGCAGTGGGACAGGGGTATGGTATGGCTACACCTTC	CASSGTGVWYGYTF
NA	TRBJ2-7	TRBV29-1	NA	TGCAGCGTTATGGGGTCCGCTAGGGCCGAGCAGTACTTC	CSVMGSARAEQYF
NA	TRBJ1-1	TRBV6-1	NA	TGTGCCAGCAGTGTTACAGACCTCGGGGGCACTGAAGCTTTCTTT	CASSVTDLGGTEAFF
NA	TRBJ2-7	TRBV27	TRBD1	TGCGCCAGCAGTTTATCGGGGACAGGGGATTGGTACTTC	CASSLSGTGDWYF
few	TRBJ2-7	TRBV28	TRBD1	TGTGCCAGCAGTTCTTTACACGGGACAGGGTGGGAAAGCTCCTACGAGCAGTACTTC	CASSSLHGTGWESSYEQYF
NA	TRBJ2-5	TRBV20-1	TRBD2	TGCAGTGCTAGAGAATTAAGACTAGCGGGAGCTGAGACCCAGTACTTC	CSARELRLAGAETQYF
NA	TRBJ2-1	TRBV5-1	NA	TGCGCCAGCAGCTTGGTCGTGGGAGACAATGAGCGGTTCTTC	CASSLVVGDNERFF
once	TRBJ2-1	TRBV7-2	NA	TGTGCTAGCAGCCTGTCAGGGGGGAGGGCCTACAATGAGCAGTTCTTC	CASSLSGGRAYNEQFF
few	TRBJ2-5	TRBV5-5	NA	TGTGCCAGCAGCCCGGGACAAGCGGGGACCCAGTACTTC	CASSPGQAGTQYF
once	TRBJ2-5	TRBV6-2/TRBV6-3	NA	TGTGCCAGCAGTCTGGACCCCTTCGGGGAGACCCAGTACTTC	CASSLDPFGETQYF
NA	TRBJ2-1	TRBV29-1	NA	TGCAGCGTTGGTGGGACATCTCCGTACAATGAGCAGTTCTTC	CSVGGTSPYNEQFF
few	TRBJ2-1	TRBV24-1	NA	TGTGCCACCAGTGATTGGGGGGCCGGCTACAATGAGCAGTTCTTC	CATSDWGAGYNEQFF
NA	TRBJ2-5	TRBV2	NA	TGTGCCGGACAGGGAGCGGGGGAGACCCAGTACTTC	CAGQGAGETQYF
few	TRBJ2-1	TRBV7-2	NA	TGTGCCAGCAGCTTAGGGGCTAGACCTTCGGGCAATGAGCAGTTCTTC	CASSLGARPSGNEQFF
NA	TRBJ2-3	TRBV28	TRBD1	TGTGCCAGCAGTCACCAGACAGGGGGCTCGGCAGATACGCAGTATTTT	CASSHQTGGSADTQYF
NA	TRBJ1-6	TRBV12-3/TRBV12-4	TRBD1	TGTGCCAGCAGTTTAGTGGGACAGGGGACTATCAAGGGTACACCCCTCCACTTT	CASSLVGQGTIKGTPLHF
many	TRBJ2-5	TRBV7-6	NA	TGTGCCAGCAGTCCTCGTAGCGAGACCCAGTACTTC	CASSPRSETQYF
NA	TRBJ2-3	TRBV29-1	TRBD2	TGCAGCGTTGAGGCGGGGGGGCGGGCAGATACGCAGTATTTT	CSVEAGGRADTQYF
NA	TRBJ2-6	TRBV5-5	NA	TGTGCCAGCAGCTTGGCTAGCGTCCTGACTTTC	CASSLASVLTF
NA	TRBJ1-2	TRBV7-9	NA	TGTGCCAGCAGCTTAGTACTGGGGGAGGCCGGCTACACCTTC	CASSLVLGEAGYTF
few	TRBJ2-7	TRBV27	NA	TGTGCCAGCGCCTGGGGGATGGAGCAGTACTTC	CASAWGMEQYF
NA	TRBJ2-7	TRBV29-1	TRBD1	TGCAGCGTCGGGACAGGGGGCTTTGAGCAGTACTTC	CSVGTGGFEQYF
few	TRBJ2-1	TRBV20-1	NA	TGCAGTGCTAGCGGGAACTACAATGAGCAGTTCTTC	CSASGNYNEQFF
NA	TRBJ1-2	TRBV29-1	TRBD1	TGCAGCGTGGGACAGGGGGGAGACTATGGCTACACCTTC	CSVGQGGDYGYTF
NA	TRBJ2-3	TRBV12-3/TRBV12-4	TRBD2	TGTGCCAGCAGACTGGGACTAGCGGGCAGCACAGATGCGCAGTATTTT	CASRLGLAGSTDAQYF
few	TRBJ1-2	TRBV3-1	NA	TGTGCCAGCAGCCAAGGGCAGTCAGGCTACACCTTC	CASSQGQSGYTF
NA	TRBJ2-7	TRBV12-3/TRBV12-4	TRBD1	TGTGCCAGCAGTTTAGCCAGGGGGTACAACTACGAGCAGTACTTC	CASSLARGYNYEQYF
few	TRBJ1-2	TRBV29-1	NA	TGCAGCGTTTCGGACTTCCGTGAGGACTATGGCTACACCTTC	CSVSDFREDYGYTF
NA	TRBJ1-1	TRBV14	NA	TGTGCCAGCAGCCAGACAGACGGAACTGAAGCTTTCTTT	CASSQTDGTEAFF
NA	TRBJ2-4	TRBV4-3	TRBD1	TGCGCCAGCAGCCAAGATCTCCCCGGGACAGGGCAAAACATTCAGTACTTC	CASSQDLPGTGQNIQYF
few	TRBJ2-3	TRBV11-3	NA	TGTGCCAGCAGCTTAGATCGGTGGGGTACGCAGTATTTT	CASSLDRWGTQYF
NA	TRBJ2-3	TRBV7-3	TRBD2	TGTGCCGGCAGCTGGGGGGGGTCAGATACGCAGTATTTT	CAGSWGGSDTQYF
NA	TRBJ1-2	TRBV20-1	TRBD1	TGCAGTGCTCGGAACCCCGACAGGGCAAACTATGGCTACACCTTC	CSARNPDRANYGYTF
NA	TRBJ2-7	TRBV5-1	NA	TGCGCCAGCAGCTCAACGAATAGCGCGGGGAGCTCCTACGAGCAGTACTTC	CASSSTNSAGSSYEQYF
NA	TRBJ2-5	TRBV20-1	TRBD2	TGCAGTGCTAGAGTCTCTCTAGCGGGGTACCAAGAGACCCAGTACTTC	CSARVSLAGYQETQYF
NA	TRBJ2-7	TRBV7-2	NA	TGTGCCAGCACCCAAAGGGGCAGCTTTTCCTACGAGCAGTACTTC	CASTQRGSFSYEQYF
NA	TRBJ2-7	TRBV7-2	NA	TGTGCCAGCAGCGCGAGGGTGGTGCCCTACGAGCAGTACTTC	CASSARVVPYEQYF
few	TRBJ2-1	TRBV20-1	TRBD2	TGCAGTGCTCCACTAGCGGGGAACCCCAATGAGCAGTTCTTC	CSAPLAGNPNEQFF
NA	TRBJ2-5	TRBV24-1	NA	TGTGCCACCAGTCCCAACGGGGTAGGGCAGGAGACCCAGTACTTC	CATSPNGVGQETQYF
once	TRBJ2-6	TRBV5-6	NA	TGTGCCAGCAGCTTGCCCTCCCTCTCTGGGGCCAACGTCCTGACTTTC	CASSLPSLSGANVLTF
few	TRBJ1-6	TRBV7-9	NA	TGTGCCAGCAGCTTATCCATCGATCGAAATTCACCCCTCCACTTT	CASSLSIDRNSPLHF
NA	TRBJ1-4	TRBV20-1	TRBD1	TGCAGTGCGAGACAGGGGTTTGATGAAAAACTGTTTTTT	CSARQGFDEKLFF
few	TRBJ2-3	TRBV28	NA	TGTGCCAGCCGACTCACCATACAGGGTAGGGGCACAGATACGCAGTATTTT	CASRLTIQGRGTDTQYF
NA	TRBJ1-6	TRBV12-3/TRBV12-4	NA	TGTGCCAGCAGCTATAACTACGATAATTCACCCCTCCACTTT	CASSYNYDNSPLHF
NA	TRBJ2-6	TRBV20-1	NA	TGCAGTGCTAGAGGGCATGGGGCCAACGTCCTGACTTTC	CSARGHGANVLTF
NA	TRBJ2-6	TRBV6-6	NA	TGTGCCAGCAGTCAGGGGACCTTCTCTGGGGCCAACGTCCTGACTTTC	CASSQGTFSGANVLTF
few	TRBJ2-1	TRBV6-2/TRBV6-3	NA	TGTGCCAGCAGTAGACCCCTTAGCTCCTACAATGAGCAGTTCTTC	CASSRPLSSYNEQFF
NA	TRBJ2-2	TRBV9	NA	TGTGCCAGCAGCGTAGACCGGTTCACCGGGGAGCTGTTTTTT	CASSVDRFTGELFF
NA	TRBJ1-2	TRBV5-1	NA	TGCGCCAGCAGCTTGCATTCAATAGGGAAGTTGAACTATGGCTACACCTTC	CASSLHSIGKLNYGYTF
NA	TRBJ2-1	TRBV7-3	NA	TGTGCCAGCAGCTCAAACCGACAGGAGCAGTTCTTC	CASSSNRQEQFF
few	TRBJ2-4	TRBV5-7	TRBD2	TGTGCCAGCAGCTTTACTAGCGGGACCGACGGCATTCAGTACTTC	CASSFTSGTDGIQYF
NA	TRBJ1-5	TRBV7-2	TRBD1	TGTGCCAGCAGCTTATACAGGGGGAACAATCAGCCCCAGCATTTT	CASSLYRGNNQPQHF
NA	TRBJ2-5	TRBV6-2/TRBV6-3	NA	TGTGCCAGCAGTTCCCGGGACCAGCAAGAGACCCAGTACTTC	CASSSRDQQETQYF